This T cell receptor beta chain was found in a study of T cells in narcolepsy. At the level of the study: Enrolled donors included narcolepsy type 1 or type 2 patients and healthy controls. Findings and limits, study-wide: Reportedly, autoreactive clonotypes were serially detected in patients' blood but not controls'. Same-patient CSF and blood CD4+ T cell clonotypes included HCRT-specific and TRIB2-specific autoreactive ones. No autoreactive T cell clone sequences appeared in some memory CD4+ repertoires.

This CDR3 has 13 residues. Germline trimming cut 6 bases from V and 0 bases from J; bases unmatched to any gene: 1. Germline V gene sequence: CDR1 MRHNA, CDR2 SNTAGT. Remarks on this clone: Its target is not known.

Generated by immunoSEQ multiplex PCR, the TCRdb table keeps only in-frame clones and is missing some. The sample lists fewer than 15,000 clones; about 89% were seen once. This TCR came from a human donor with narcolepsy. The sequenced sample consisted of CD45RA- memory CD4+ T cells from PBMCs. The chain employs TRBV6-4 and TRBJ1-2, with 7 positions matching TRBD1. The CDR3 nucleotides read TGTGCCAGCAGCACAGGGGCTAACTATGGCTACACCTTC. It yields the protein CASSTGANYGYTF.